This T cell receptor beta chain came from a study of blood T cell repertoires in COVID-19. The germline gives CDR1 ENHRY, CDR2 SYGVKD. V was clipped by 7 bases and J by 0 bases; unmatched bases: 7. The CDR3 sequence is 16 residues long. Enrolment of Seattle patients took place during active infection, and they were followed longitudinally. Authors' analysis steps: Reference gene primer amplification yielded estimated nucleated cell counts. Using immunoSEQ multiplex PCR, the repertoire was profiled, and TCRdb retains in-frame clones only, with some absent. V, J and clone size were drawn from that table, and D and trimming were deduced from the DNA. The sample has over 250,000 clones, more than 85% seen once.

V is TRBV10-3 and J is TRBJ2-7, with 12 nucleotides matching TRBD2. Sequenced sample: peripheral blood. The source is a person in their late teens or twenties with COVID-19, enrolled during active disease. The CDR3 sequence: CAITPGLAGGSYEQYF. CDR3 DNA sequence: TGTGCCATCACCCCGGGACTAGCGGGCGGCTCCTACGAGCAGTACTTC.